This T cell receptor (beta chain) was found in a study of cytomegalovirus exposure and HLA in healthy donors. Study-level results: CMV serostatus was the only immune exposure information that was available. A later analysis found most CMV-associated TCR beta chains apparently HLA-restricted. Some TCR beta chains (about 180 of them) were listed as cytomegalovirus-associated. Through in vitro validation, a few CMV-associated chains were shown to be specific for CMV antigens.

In regard to this clone: Antigen specificity is unknown.

Both 60 Vbeta primers and 13 Jbeta primers went into the PCR. The repertoire was sequenced with immunoSEQ multiplex PCR; TCRdb's copy has only in-frame clones and lacks some. Of some 170,000 clones listed, roughly four fifths are singletons. V was cut by 1 base and J by 6 bases, with 18 bases left in between. Germline-derived CDR1 and CDR2 are SGHVS and FQNEAQ. The CDR3 spans 16 residues. Source material: PBMCs. The TCR comes from a woman aged 50 to 65 in good health and CMV-seropositive. The chain has TRBV7-8 and TRBJ1-2; a weak D match, TRBD1 (5 bases). As DNA, the CDR3 is TGTGCCAGCAGCTTAGGGGTAGGGGATCGTTCGCATGGCTACACCTTC. It codes for CASSLGVGDRSHGYTF.